Following are 21 T cell receptor beta chains from one sample sequenced in a study of identical twins. A single record per CDR3 protein comes from TCRdb applying MiXCR to the 5' RACE reads. The sample lists hundreds of thousands of distinct CDR3 sequences, more than 9% occurring once. These sequences were also reported in another study, on yellow fever vaccine responses in identical twins.

Material for sequencing was CD8+ T cells sorted from blood. The receptors derive from a young woman in good health.

This clonotype was recorded many times. CDR3 nucleotides: TGTGCCAGCAGCACCAGCGGGAGGGCAACAGATACGCAGTATTTT. Its translation is CASSTSGRATDTQYF. The rearrangement joins TRBV12-3 or TRBV12-4 to TRBJ2-3, with TRBD2 matching 10 bases. This CDR3 is built from 15 residues. V gave up 6 bases and J gave up 3 bases; unmatched junction bases: 6.

This clonotype has more than one count but fewer than ten. The chain combines TRBV6-5 with TRBJ2-1; no clear D gene. CDR3 size: 15 residues. V shed 6 bases and J shed 8 bases, with 20 bases lying between them. Germline loops: CDR1 MNHEY, CDR2 SVGAGI. The CDR3 DNA sequence: TGTGCCAGCAGCTACGGCGGCTACTCGGGCGATGAGCAGTTCTTC. Amino acid sequence: CASSYGGYSGDEQFF.

The chain recombines TRBV19 with TRBJ2-1; 12 nucleotides match TRBD2. The germline V gene encodes CDR1 LNHDA and CDR2 SQIVND (reference sequence). The junction had 4 bases not matched to a gene; V was cut back by 5 bases and J by 5 bases. The CDR3 has 15 amino acids. The CDR3 here is CASSATSGGHNEQFF. CDR3 nucleotides: TGTGCCAGTAGTGCGACTAGCGGGGGCCACAATGAGCAGTTCTTC.

This clonotype was seen a handful of times. The chain couples TRBV4-1 to TRBJ2-7; unclear D gene. CDR3 length: 15 residues. Germline V gene data show CDR1 as MGHRA and CDR2 as YSYEKL. Trimming stripped 1 base from V and 0 bases from J, with 10 bases between. The DNA of the CDR3 is TGCGCCAGCAGCCAAGGGGGTATGGGCTCCTACGAGCAGTACTTC. This encodes CASSQGGMGSYEQYF.

This clonotype appeared a single time. The chain has TRBV7-7 and TRBJ2-2; 11 bases line up with TRBD2. The germline gives CDR1 SSHAT, CDR2 FNYEAQ (reference sequence). This CDR3 is 17 amino acids long. J gave up 6 bases and V 5 bases, and 11 bases lay outside the gene matches. CDR3 loop: CASSPVLAGGRAGELFF. The CDR3 bases are TGTGCCAGCAGCCCCGTTTTAGCGGGGGGGCGGGCCGGGGAGCTGTTTTTT.

This clonotype was found a few times. The chain links TRBV27 to TRBJ2-1; TRBD2 might be the D (6 bases). Germline V lookup: CDR1 MNHEY, CDR2 SMNVEV (reference sequence). V was shortened by 1 base and J by 0 bases, with 16 bases between the two germline ends. The CDR3 extends over 18 amino acids. The CDR3 reads CASSLFFSGPSSYNEQFF. The CDR3 DNA is TGTGCCAGCAGTTTATTCTTTAGCGGCCCGAGCTCCTACAATGAGCAGTTCTTC.

There are a few counts of this clonotype. This chain links TRBV2 with TRBJ2-7; D not resolved. The germline V gene has CDR1 SNHLY and CDR2 FYNNEI. Between the trimmed V and J ends, which lost 4 bases and 0 bases, there was a span of 10 bases. This CDR3 is 14 amino acids long. CDR3 amino acids: CASSVGGNSYEQYF. CDR3 sequence (DNA): TGTGCCAGCAGTGTTGGCGGTAACTCCTACGAGCAGTACTTC. Full variable domain (rest looked up from reference TRBV2 and TRBJ2-7): EPEVTQTPSHQVTQMGQEVILRCVPISNHLYFYWYRQILGQKVEFLVSFYNNEISEKSEIFDDQFSVERPDGSNFTLKIRSTKLEDSAMYFCASSVGGNSYEQYFGPGTRLTVT.

This clonotype was detected only a few times. The chain couples TRBV27 to TRBJ2-7; TRBD1 aligns across 7 bases. V shed 5 bases and J 4 bases; nucleotides not matched to a gene: 8. The germline CDR1 and CDR2 sequences are MNHEY and SMNVEV (reference sequence). There are 14 residues in the CDR3. The CDR3 here is CASSVQGREYEQYF. As DNA, the CDR3 is TGTGCCAGCAGTGTACAGGGGAGAGAGTACGAGCAGTACTTC.

The chain is built from TRBV13 and TRBJ2-7, with 9 positions matching TRBD1. Trimming cost V 4 bases and J 6 bases; bases outside gene matches: 16. The CDR3 consists of 17 residues. The germline V gene encodes CDR1 PRHDT and CDR2 FYEKMQ (reference sequence). This CDR3 is CASSSLQTGTGSSEQYF. For the CDR3, the DNA is TGTGCCAGCAGCTCGCTACAAACCGGGACAGGGTCATCCGAGCAGTACTTC.

This chain connects TRBV7-9 to TRBJ2-5, with 8 bases aligning to TRBD2. CDR3 length: 16 residues. The germline gives CDR1 SEHNR, CDR2 FQNEAQ (reference sequence). J lost 2 bases, V lost 5 bases, and 10 bases had no gene match. The CDR3 sequence: CASSPIGGGIQETQYF. CDR3 sequence (DNA): TGTGCCAGCAGCCCCATCGGCGGGGGGATACAAGAGACCCAGTACTTC.

The chain recombines TRBV20-1 with TRBJ2-1; unclear D gene. The end of the DNA fits TRBJ2-7 better, so the J call may be wrong. The V gene's germline CDR1 is DFQATT and CDR2 SNEGSKA (reference sequence). The CDR3 contains 14 residues. The CDR3 sequence is CSATYGPTDNEQYF. The CDR3 nucleotides read TGCAGTGCTACGTACGGACCCACAGACAATGAGCAGTACTTC.

This clonotype was recorded many times. The CDR3 here is CASSDGANSYNEQFF. The CDR3 nucleotides read TGTGCCAGCAGTGACGGAGCGAACTCCTACAATGAGCAGTTCTTC. The chain employs TRBV25-1 and TRBJ2-1; no definite D call. CDR3 length equals 15 residues. CDR1 and CDR2 (germline): MGHDK, SYGVNS. V was shortened by 3 bases and J by 0 bases, with 9 bases between the two germline ends.

In DNA, the CDR3 is TGTGCCAGCAGTGACGGCGTTGGCGGGGCCCAAGAGACCCAGTACTTC. Protein sequence: CASSDGVGGAQETQYF. This sequence joins TRBV2 and TRBJ2-5; the D gene is possibly TRBD2 (6 bases). The germline gives CDR1 SNHLY, CDR2 FYNNEI. The CDR3 contains 16 residues. V dropped 3 bases and J dropped 1 base, with 15 bases sitting between them.

This chain uses TRBV29-1 with TRBJ2-3; D tentatively reads TRBD1 or TRBD2 (6 bases each). The V gene lost 4 bases and the J gene lost 4 bases, with 15 bases spanning the gap. Germline lookup yields CDR1 SQVTM and CDR2 ANQGSEA. This CDR3 comprises 14 residues. The CDR3 DNA reads TGCAGCGTTGTGGGGGGCGATGCCGCAGATACGCAGTATTTT. This sequence encodes CSVVGGDAADTQYF.

This chain uses TRBV2 with TRBJ1-1, with D possibly TRBD1 on 5 matching bases. Trimming shortened V by 10 bases and J by 1 base, and 13 bases separated the two germline ends. Germline CDR1 is SNHLY and CDR2 is FYNNEI. The CDR3 is 13 residues long. The CDR3 DNA sequence: TGTGCCACCCCCCCCACAGGGAACACTGAAGCTTTCTTT. It is translated as CATPPTGNTEAFF. Supplemented by reference TRBV2 and TRBJ1-1, the full variable domain reads EPEVTQTPSHQVTQMGQEVILRCVPISNHLYFYWYRQILGQKVEFLVSFYNNEISEKSEIFDDQFSVERPDGSNFTLKIRSTKLEDSAMYFCATPPTGNTEAFFGQGTRLTVV.

In this sample, this clonotype turned up many times. The rearrangement joins TRBV12-3 or TRBV12-4 to TRBJ2-2; D is perhaps TRBD1 or TRBD2 (7 bases each). Deletions cut 5 bases from V and 1 base from J, with 14 bases between. The CDR3 contains 16 residues. The CDR3 spells CASSPAGGENTGELFF. CDR3 nucleotide sequence: TGTGCCAGCAGTCCCGCAGGGGGGGAGAACACCGGGGAGCTGTTTTTT.

The chain has TRBV23-1 and TRBJ2-5; TRBD1 agrees at 8 bases. TRBV23-1 is an open reading frame, and its role is uncertain. After removal of 4 bases from V and 3 bases from J, the junction contained 4 bases not matched to a gene. The CDR3 extends over 14 amino acids. The CDR3 DNA reads as TGCGCCAGCAGTCGGGACAGGTTAGAAGAGACCCAGTACTTC. It codes for CASSRDRLEETQYF.

The chain carries TRBV6-1 and TRBJ1-2, with 8 bases aligning to TRBD1. Germline CDR1 MNHNS, CDR2 SASEGT. CDR3 length: 17 amino acids. V dropped 2 bases and J dropped 0; count of bases not matched to a gene: 8. In nucleotides, the CDR3 is TGTGCCAGCAGTGAAAAGGGACAGGCGTTAGCTAACTATGGCTACACCTTC. Its protein is CASSEKGQALANYGYTF.

CDR3 nucleotide sequence: TGCGCCAGCAGCGTACTTGGGGGGGAGACCCAGTACTTC. Translating it yields CASSVLGGETQYF. The chain is built from TRBV5-1 and TRBJ2-5; maybe TRBD2 (6 bases). V lost 4 bases and J lost 5, with 12 bases in between. There are 13 residues in the CDR3. The germline V gene has CDR1 SGHRS and CDR2 YFSETQ. Filled out from reference TRBV5-1 and TRBJ2-5, the complete variable domain reads KAGVTQTPRYLIKTRGQQVTLSCSPISGHRSVSWYQQTPGQGLQFLFEYFSETQRNKGNFPGRFSGRQFSNSRSEMNVSTLELGDSALYLCASSVLGGETQYFGPGTRLLVL.

In this sample, this clonotype turned up a few times. The chain couples TRBV3-1 to TRBJ2-7; the D gene could be TRBD1 or TRBD2 (5 bases each). V lost 4 bases and J lost 6, with 22 bases in between. The CDR3 is made up of 16 amino acids. Per the germline V gene, CDR1 is LGHDT and CDR2 is YNNKEL (reference sequence). The CDR3 DNA follows: TGTGCCAGCAGCCCTCTGCCGGGACCAACGTCCAGCGAGCAGTACTTC. The encoded protein is CASSPLPGPTSSEQYF.

This chain connects TRBV12-3 or TRBV12-4 to TRBJ1-1; no clear D gene. The germline V and J ends were trimmed by 5 bases and 0 bases, with 10 bases remaining between them. The length of the CDR3 is 14 residues. The CDR3 here is CASSPRMMNTEAFF. Here the CDR3 DNA reads TGTGCCAGCAGTCCCCGTATGATGAACACTGAAGCTTTCTTT.